These 17 T cell receptor beta chains came from one sample sequenced in a study of cytomegalovirus exposure and HLA in healthy donors. The primer mix had 60 Vbeta and 13 Jbeta primers. TCRdb's copy holds only in-frame clones and misses some; the assay was immunoSEQ multiplex PCR. The table has approximately 110,000 clones, about 81% seen once. Material: PBMCs. The receptors here all came from a woman aged 25 to 39 in good health and CMV-seronegative.

The chain joins TRBV15 to TRBJ2-7; D is perhaps TRBD2 (5 bases). CDR1 and CDR2 from the germline V gene are LNHNV and YYDKDF (reference sequence). This CDR3 comprises 12 residues. V was pared by 1 base and J by 6 bases, with 7 bases between. CDR3 DNA: TGTGCCACCAGCAGAGGACTATTCGAGCAGTACTTC. Protein sequence: CATSRGLFEQYF.

The rearrangement uses TRBV6-1 and TRBJ2-7; 9 bases fit TRBD1. This CDR3 is 18 amino acids long. With V trimmed by 0 bases and J by 4 bases, 13 bases remained unmatched. Germline-derived CDR1 and CDR2 are MNHNS and SASEGT. CDR3 protein: CASSEAFSRTGAAYEQYF. The CDR3 DNA reads TGTGCCAGCAGTGAAGCGTTTTCCAGGACAGGGGCCGCATACGAGCAGTACTTC.

The chain uses TRBV5-1 and TRBJ1-1; tentatively, D is TRBD1 (5 bases). Trimming removed 5 bases at V and 2 bases at J, with 10 bases between. This CDR3 has 13 amino acids. Germline lookup yields CDR1 SGHRS and CDR2 YFSETQ. The DNA of the CDR3 is TGCGCCAGCAGGTTCGGGGGTAACACTGAAGCTTTCTTT. It yields the protein CASRFGGNTEAFF. Supplemented by reference TRBV5-1 and TRBJ1-1, the full variable domain reads KAGVTQTPRYLIKTRGQQVTLSCSPISGHRSVSWYQQTPGQGLQFLFEYFSETQRNKGNFPGRFSGRQFSNSRSEMNVSTLELGDSALYLCASRFGGNTEAFFGQGTRLTVV.

The genes are TRBV7-2 and TRBJ2-3; 13 bases line up with TRBD2. Per germline, CDR1 SGHTA and CDR2 FQGNSA. The V and J ends lost 2 bases and 6 bases, in that order; junction bases with no gene match: 11. CDR3 size: 18 residues. CDR3 in amino acids: CASSLTPLAGGASDTQYF. CDR3 bases: TGTGCCAGCAGCTTAACCCCACTAGCGGGGGGGGCTTCGGATACGCAGTATTTT.

The V call is TRBV9, the J call TRBJ2-5; TRBD2 aligns across 7 bases. Germline assignment: CDR1 SGDLS and CDR2 YYNGEE. The CDR3 runs to 15 residues. The J segment lost 5 bases and the V segment lost 0 bases, leaving 7 bases of the junction unmatched. CDR3: CASSVAGRGGETQYF. The CDR3 coding sequence is TGTGCCAGCAGCGTAGCTGGGCGGGGAGGGGAGACCCAGTACTTC.

The rearrangement links TRBV19 to TRBJ1-1, with a weak D call TRBD1 (6 bases). This CDR3 region has 12 residues. Germline CDR1 and CDR2: LNHDA and SQIVND (reference sequence). Trimming left V 4 bases short and J 5 bases short, with 8 bases between. In nucleotides, the CDR3 is TGTGCCAGTAGTACACAGGGAACTGAAGCTTTCTTT. It translates to CASSTQGTEAFF.

V gene TRBV7-2 combines with J gene TRBJ2-1; 10 bases fit TRBD2. V gave up 5 bases and J gave up 7 bases; unmatched junction bases: 14. CDR3 size: 17 residues. The V gene's germline CDR1 is SGHTA and CDR2 FQGNSA. CDR3 sequence reads: CASSPLFTSGIGNEQFF. CDR3 DNA: TGTGCCAGCAGCCCCCTTTTTACTAGCGGGATCGGGAATGAGCAGTTCTTC.

This chain connects TRBV10-2 to TRBJ2-1, with 10 bases aligning to TRBD1. There are 19 residues in the CDR3. The germline V gene has CDR1 WSHSY and CDR2 SAAADI. V was pared by 6 bases and J by 0 bases, with 14 bases of the junction left unmatched. The chain's CDR3 is CASSWDRGNLESSYNEQFF. In DNA, the CDR3 is TGCGCCAGCAGCTGGGACAGGGGTAACTTAGAGAGCTCCTACAATGAGCAGTTCTTC.

The gene calls are TRBV19 and TRBJ1-1, with D perhaps matching TRBD1 (5 bases). The ends were cut back, 3 bases at V and 5 bases at J, with 13 bases in the middle. The CDR3 consists of 14 residues. Germline CDR1 is LNHDA and CDR2 is SQIVND (reference sequence). CDR3 protein: CASSMLPGKTEAFF. In DNA form, the CDR3 reads TGTGCCAGTAGTATGTTGCCAGGGAAGACTGAAGCTTTCTTT. Full variable domain (missing parts from reference TRBV19 and TRBJ1-1): DGGITQSPKYLFRKEGQNVTLSCEQNLNHDAMYWYRQDPGQGLRLIYYSQIVNDFQKGDIAEGYSVSREKKESFPLTVTSAQKNPTAFYLCASSMLPGKTEAFFGQGTRLTVV.

The rearrangement uses TRBV19 and TRBJ1-5, with 9 bases lining up with TRBD1. CDR3 size: 15 residues. V shed 5 bases and J 4 bases; nucleotides not matched to a gene: 6. Germline assignment: CDR1 LNHDA and CDR2 SQIVND (reference sequence). The CDR3, as DNA: TGTGCCAGTAGTGGGACCGGGACAGGGAATCAGCCCCAGCATTTT. Translation: CASSGTGTGNQPQHF. The full variable domain, with the rest looked up from reference TRBV19 and TRBJ1-5, is DGGITQSPKYLFRKEGQNVTLSCEQNLNHDAMYWYRQDPGQGLRLIYYSQIVNDFQKGDIAEGYSVSREKKESFPLTVTSAQKNPTAFYLCASSGTGTGNQPQHFGDGTRLSIL.

The chain recombines TRBV9 with TRBJ2-7, with 7 bases lining up with TRBD1. The V gene end was trimmed by 4 bases and the J gene end by 0 bases; junction bases not matched to a gene: 7. Germline CDR1 reads SGDLS; CDR2 reads YYNGEE. CDR3 length: 15 residues. The CDR3 DNA reads TGTGCCAGCAGCAGCCGTGGGACAGACTCCTACGAGCAGTACTTC. Translating it yields CASSSRGTDSYEQYF.

The J gene is TRBJ1-5, the V gene TRBV19, with D possibly being TRBD1 (6 bases). Germline loops: CDR1 LNHDA, CDR2 SQIVND (reference sequence). This CDR3 contains 12 residues. Trimming left V 7 bases short and J 10 bases short, with 14 bases between. The CDR3 loop is CASNAGEGPQHF. The CDR3 DNA is TGTGCCAGTAATGCAGGGGAGGGTCCCCAGCATTTT.

This chain uses TRBV5-1 with TRBJ2-1; 11 bases line up with TRBD1. J was trimmed by 8 bases and V by 0 bases; bases with no gene match: 4. The CDR3 has 15 amino acids. Germline V gives CDR1 SGHRS, CDR2 YFSETQ. DNA of the CDR3: TGCGCCAGCAGCTTGGAGGGACAGGGGGGTCATGAGCAGTTCTTC. Encoded protein: CASSLEGQGGHEQFF. Full variable domain (missing parts from reference TRBV5-1 and TRBJ2-1): KAGVTQTPRYLIKTRGQQVTLSCSPISGHRSVSWYQQTPGQGLQFLFEYFSETQRNKGNFPGRFSGRQFSNSRSEMNVSTLELGDSALYLCASSLEGQGGHEQFFGPGTRLTVL.

Only a few counts were recorded for this clone. The CDR3 spells CASSNPYRDRAYEQYF. CDR3 nucleotides: TGTGCCAGTAGTAATCCATATCGGGACAGAGCCTACGAGCAGTACTTC. This chain links TRBV19 with TRBJ2-7; 7 nucleotides agree with TRBD1. The CDR3 is 16 amino acids. V dropped 4 bases and J dropped 2; count of bases not matched to a gene: 11. Germline V lookup: CDR1 LNHDA, CDR2 SQIVND (reference sequence). Complete variable domain (other parts from reference TRBV19 and TRBJ2-7): DGGITQSPKYLFRKEGQNVTLSCEQNLNHDAMYWYRQDPGQGLRLIYYSQIVNDFQKGDIAEGYSVSREKKESFPLTVTSAQKNPTAFYLCASSNPYRDRAYEQYFGPGTRLTVT.

V gene TRBV2 combines with J gene TRBJ1-4; D unclear. Germline assignment: CDR1 SNHLY and CDR2 FYNNEI. V lost 3 bases to trimming and J lost 0 bases, with 5 bases between them. The CDR3 is 14 amino acids. In DNA form, the CDR3 reads TGTGCCAGCAGTGACGCAGCAACTAATGAAAAACTGTTTTTT. Encoded protein: CASSDAATNEKLFF.

J is TRBJ2-3 and V is TRBV9; D is undetermined. Trimming removed 4 bases at V and 4 bases at J, with 10 bases between. Germline V gives CDR1 SGDLS, CDR2 YYNGEE. This CDR3 spans 13 amino acids. This chain's CDR3 is CASSPQSADTQYF. The CDR3 nucleotides are TGTGCCAGCAGCCCCCAATCGGCAGATACGCAGTATTTT.

In nucleotides, the CDR3 is TGTGCCAGCAGCTTCCGGGACAGGGTCGCCTACGAGCAGTACTTC. Translating gives CASSFRDRVAYEQYF. This chain uses TRBV7-9 with TRBJ2-7; 9 nucleotides align to TRBD1. The J segment lost 2 bases and the V segment lost 3 bases, leaving 5 bases of the junction unmatched. This CDR3 spans 15 amino acids. Germline values: CDR1 SEHNR, CDR2 FQNEAQ (reference sequence). Supplemented by reference TRBV7-9 and TRBJ2-7, the full variable domain reads DTGVSQNPRHKITKRGQNVTFRCDPISEHNRLYWYRQTLGQGPEFLTYFQNEAQLEKSRLLSDRFSAERPKGSFSTLEIQRTEQGDSAMYLCASSFRDRVAYEQYFGPGTRLTVT.